These 24 T cell receptor beta chains share one sample of origin, sequenced in a study of T cell responses to AZD1222 COVID-19 vaccine. Only in-frame clones appear in the TCRdb table, and some are missing; sequencing was by immunoSEQ multiplex PCR. The sample has around 110,000 clones, roughly 89% seen once; the top ten hold 20% to 25%. Sample: peripheral blood, taken on day 0 of AZD1222 vaccination. The receptors were gathered from an adult in good health.

The chain links TRBV19 to TRBJ1-2; 7 nucleotides match TRBD1. CDR1 LNHDA and CDR2 SQIVND come from the germline V gene (reference sequence). The CDR3 contains 13 residues. The junction had 4 bases not matched to a gene; V was cut back by 3 bases and J by 6 bases. The CDR3 sequence is CASSMARGDGYTF. The CDR3, as DNA: TGTGCCAGTAGTATGGCCAGGGGGGATGGCTACACCTTC.

This sequence joins TRBV30 and TRBJ1-3; no reliable D call. The V and J ends lost 2 bases and 4 bases respectively, with 6 bases between them. This CDR3 comprises 12 residues. The germline V gene encodes CDR1 GTSNPN and CDR2 SVGIG (reference sequence). The CDR3 bases are TGTGCCTGGAGTAGGAGGGGAAACACCATATATTTT. It encodes CAWSRRGNTIYF. Full variable domain (missing parts from reference TRBV30 and TRBJ1-3): SQTIHQWPATLVQPVGSPLSLECTVEGTSNPNLYWYRQAAGRGLQLLFYSVGIGQISSEVPQNLSASRPQDRQFILSSKKLLLSDSGFYLCAWSRRGNTIYFGEGSWLTVV.

The chain uses TRBV7-9 and TRBJ1-2; the D is unclear. Germline assignment: CDR1 SEHNR and CDR2 FQNEAQ (reference sequence). Trimming took off 1 base at V and 10 bases at J, with 13 bases between the two ends. This CDR3 spans 13 amino acids. The DNA for the CDR3 is TGTGCCAGCAGCTTAGGAGGTCGGTGGGACTACACCTTC. Its protein product is CASSLGGRWDYTF.

This clone has just a few counts. This rearrangement joins TRBV30 to TRBJ1-2; D is possibly TRBD1 (5 bases). The germline gives CDR1 GTSNPN, CDR2 SVGIG (reference sequence). V gave up 3 bases and J gave up 6 bases, with 17 bases separating them. This CDR3 is built from 14 residues. This chain's CDR3 is CAWSVRGDVDGYTF. The CDR3, as DNA: TGTGCCTGGAGCGTAAGAGGGGATGTTGATGGCTACACCTTC.

The chain has TRBV9 and TRBJ1-6; D remains ambiguous. This CDR3 comprises 14 residues. Germline loops: CDR1 SGDLS, CDR2 YYNGEE. V was pared by 2 bases and J by 8 bases, with 11 bases between. CDR3 bases: TGTGCCAGCAGCGTGACACACGAAGATTCACCCCTCCACTTT. Encoded protein: CASSVTHEDSPLHF.

V is TRBV7-6 and J is TRBJ1-6; no reliable D call. CDR3 length equals 18 residues. CDR1 is SGHVS, CDR2 FNYEAQ, per germline. V was cut by 5 bases and J by 0 bases, with 17 bases left in between. The CDR3 here is CASSPWTPQSSYNSPLHF. The CDR3 DNA reads TGTGCCAGCAGCCCTTGGACTCCTCAAAGCTCCTATAATTCACCCCTCCACTTT.

The CDR3 sequence is CASKSRDRDYEQYF. CDR3 in DNA: TGTGCCAGTAAGTCAAGGGACAGGGATTACGAGCAGTACTTC. The chain employs TRBV19 and TRBJ2-7; TRBD1 matches 9 bases. Germline CDR1 LNHDA, CDR2 SQIVND (reference sequence). The CDR3 sequence is 14 residues long. With 7 bases clipped from V and 4 bases from J, the junction kept 8 bases outside the gene matches.

This chain links TRBV7-9 with TRBJ2-1; 7 bases are shared with TRBD2. CDR1 is SEHNR and CDR2 is FQNEAQ in the germline V gene (reference sequence). The CDR3 spans 17 residues. Trimming took 5 bases from V and 2 from J; bases not matched to a gene: 12. CDR3: CASSLPGRGSPYNEQFF. The CDR3 bases are TGTGCCAGCAGCCTCCCGGGGAGGGGCAGCCCCTACAATGAGCAGTTCTTC. Full variable domain (remainder filled in from reference TRBV7-9 and TRBJ2-1): DTGVSQNPRHKITKRGQNVTFRCDPISEHNRLYWYRQTLGQGPEFLTYFQNEAQLEKSRLLSDRFSAERPKGSFSTLEIQRTEQGDSAMYLCASSLPGRGSPYNEQFFGPGTRLTVL.

This clone showed up just once. J is TRBJ2-1 and V is TRBV12-3 or TRBV12-4; TRBD1 is a possible D gene (5 bases). V was trimmed by 6 bases and J by 6 bases, leaving 9 bases between them. The CDR3 spans 12 residues. CDR3 loop: CASSSRVNEQFF. As DNA, the CDR3 is TGTGCCAGCAGCTCCAGGGTCAATGAGCAGTTCTTC.

The chain recombines TRBV6-5 with TRBJ1-4; D is uncertain. Germline CDR1 reads MNHEY; CDR2 reads SVGAGI. Trimming removed 4 bases at V and 3 bases at J, with 9 bases between. The CDR3 totals 14 residues. CDR3 sequence: CASSSRRSNEKLFF. For the CDR3, the DNA is TGTGCCAGCAGTTCCAGAAGGTCTAATGAAAAACTGTTTTTT.

This clone was seen a single time. The CDR3 DNA is TGTGCCAGCAGCTTAGCTGCCGGGACAGGGAGCTACGAGCAGTACTTC. Translated: CASSLAAGTGSYEQYF. The chain carries TRBV7-6 and TRBJ2-7; 9 bases match TRBD1. This CDR3 has 16 amino acids. V lost 0 bases, J lost 3 bases, and 6 bases stayed unmatched. Germline V lookup: CDR1 SGHVS, CDR2 FNYEAQ.

The chain combines TRBV7-2 with TRBJ2-2; no definite D call. Between the trimmed V and J ends, which lost 1 base and 2 bases, there was a span of 8 bases. Germline-derived CDR1 and CDR2 are SGHTA and FQGNSA. This CDR3 is 15 amino acids long. The CDR3, as DNA: TGTGCCAGCAGCTTAGTACGGCTTAACACCGGGGAGCTGTTTTTT. Translated: CASSLVRLNTGELFF.

Regarding this clone: Other DNA sequences in the same sample also yield this CDR3. This chain links TRBV19 with TRBJ1-1; the D is unclear. CDR3 length: 14 amino acids. Germline V gives CDR1 LNHDA, CDR2 SQIVND (reference sequence). The germline V and J ends were trimmed by 1 base and 1 base, with 7 bases remaining between them. The chain's CDR3 is CASSIGRQNTEAFF. The CDR3 DNA is TGTGCCAGTAGTATAGGCAGACAGAACACTGAAGCTTTCTTT.

J is TRBJ1-1 and V is TRBV11-2; D might be TRBD1 (6 bases). This CDR3 has 15 residues. Germline CDR1 reads SGHAT; CDR2 reads FQNNGV. Trimming stripped 4 bases from V and 0 bases from J, with 12 bases between. CDR3 nucleotide sequence: TGTGCCAGCAGCTACCGACAGGCCGTGAACACTGAAGCTTTCTTT. It yields the protein CASSYRQAVNTEAFF.

The V and J genes are TRBV9 and TRBJ1-3, with D uncertain. This CDR3 has 13 residues. V was clipped by 3 bases and J by 3 bases, with 7 bases between them. Germline assignment: CDR1 SGDLS and CDR2 YYNGEE. The CDR3 DNA reads TGTGCCAGCAGCGGCTTACTTGGAAACACCATATATTTT. Encoded protein: CASSGLLGNTIYF.

The CDR3 sequence is CASTGTAYGYTF. The CDR3 DNA is TGCGCCAGCACAGGGACAGCCTATGGCTACACCTTC. The chain is built from TRBV10-2 and TRBJ1-2; 7 nucleotides match TRBD1. From germline, CDR1 is WSHSY and CDR2 SAAADI. V dropped 7 bases and J dropped 4; count of bases not matched to a gene: 3. CDR3 length: 12 amino acids.

Worth noting for this clone: Germline is not matched at one junction end, which may reflect a read error. The J gene is TRBJ2-5, the V gene TRBV4-3; D may match TRBD1 or TRBD2 (5 bases each). The CDR3 has 15 amino acids. CDR1 and CDR2 from the germline V gene are LGHNA and YSLEER. Here the CDR3 DNA reads TGCACCAGCAGCCAAGGGACGGGGCCGGGAGAGACCCAGTACTTC. This codes for CTSSQGTGPGETQYF.

CDR3: CASSHLTNHRDGNYGYTF. The CDR3 DNA reads TGTGCCAGCAGCCACCTCACTAACCACCGGGACGGAAACTATGGCTACACCTTC. The gene calls are TRBV14 and TRBJ1-2; D is possibly TRBD1 (5 bases). This CDR3 has 18 amino acids. The V and J ends lost 3 bases and 2 bases respectively, with 22 bases between them. CDR1 is SGHDN and CDR2 is FVKESK in the germline V gene. The full variable domain, in which reference TRBV14 and TRBJ1-2 provide the parts outside the CDR3, is EAGVTQFPSHSVIEKGQTVTLRCDPISGHDNLYWYRRVMGKEIKFLLHFVKESKQDESGMPNNRFLAERTGGTYSTLKVQPAELEDSGVYFCASSHLTNHRDGNYGYTFGSGTRLTVV.

This chain uses TRBV6-6 with TRBJ1-3; D might be TRBD1 (5 bases). The CDR3 runs 12 residues. The V gene's germline CDR1 is MNHNY and CDR2 SVGAGI (reference sequence). V was trimmed by 7 bases and J by 10 bases, leaving 14 bases between them. In nucleotides, the CDR3 is TGTGCCAGCACCAAAGGGGAAGTTACCATATATTTT. Its protein is CASTKGEVTIYF.

This chain uses TRBV9 with TRBJ1-5; D gene unclear. This CDR3 is 14 amino acids long. The germline V gene encodes CDR1 SGDLS and CDR2 YYNGEE. The germline V and J ends were trimmed by 0 bases and 8 bases, with 12 bases remaining between them. CDR3 in DNA: TGTGCCAGCAGCGTAGTCAGGCATAGGGAGCCCCAGCATTTT. Its protein product is CASSVVRHREPQHF.

The chain uses TRBV7-9 and TRBJ2-3; D not certain. Per germline, CDR1 SEHNR and CDR2 FQNEAQ (reference sequence). The V and J ends lost 5 bases and 5 bases respectively, with 14 bases between them. The CDR3 length is 14 residues. The CDR3 protein is CASSRTVGEDTQYF. CDR3 coding DNA: TGTGCCAGCAGCCGGACCGTCGGAGAAGATACGCAGTATTTT.

The chain carries TRBV18 and TRBJ1-1; TRBD1 is a possible D gene (6 bases). Germline V gene data show CDR1 as KGHSH and CDR2 as LQKENI. CDR3 size: 19 residues. V gave up 2 bases and J gave up 1 base, with 23 bases separating them. The CDR3 nucleotides read TGTGCCAGCTCACCAGTGGGTAGCAGGGGTCTTAGTAGGAACACTGAAGCTTTCTTT. Its translation: CASSPVGSRGLSRNTEAFF. Full variable domain (missing parts from reference TRBV18 and TRBJ1-1): NAGVMQNPRHLVRRRGQEARLRCSPMKGHSHVYWYRQLPEEGLKFMVYLQKENIIDESGMPKERFSAEFPKEGPSILRIQQVVRGDSAAYFCASSPVGSRGLSRNTEAFFGQGTRLTVV.

V is TRBV10-3 and J is TRBJ1-5, with D perhaps matching TRBD1 (6 bases). Germline CDR1 ENHRY, CDR2 SYGVKD. The CDR3 consists of 13 residues. Trimming took 7 bases from V and 3 from J, leaving 10 bases between them. CDR3 loop: CAIKGQLNQPQHF. The CDR3 DNA is TGTGCCATCAAAGGACAGCTCAATCAGCCCCAGCATTTT.

The gene calls are TRBV5-1 and TRBJ2-3; tentatively, D is TRBD2 (5 bases). V lost 4 bases to trimming and J lost 6 bases, with 12 bases between them. CDR1 and CDR2 from the germline V gene are SGHRS and YFSETQ. This CDR3 spans 13 amino acids. The CDR3 bases are TGCGCCAGCAGCACCGGAAGGGAGGATACGCAGTATTTT. Encoded protein: CASSTGREDTQYF.